This T cell receptor beta chain was found in a study of cytomegalovirus exposure and HLA in healthy donors. Broader study findings: Under in vitro conditions, a few CMV-associated chains were confirmed as specific for CMV antigens.

Both 60 Vbeta primers and 13 Jbeta primers went into the PCR. Assay: immunoSEQ multiplex PCR; the TCRdb copy retains only in-frame clones and omits some. The repertoire consists of 150,000 or so clones, with around 84% occurring once and the leading ten covering more than 2%. CDR3 length: 15 amino acids. Germline lookup yields CDR1 SGDLS and CDR2 YYNGEE. Trimming shortened V by 0 bases and J by 4 bases, and 11 bases separated the two germline ends. As regards this clone: Its specificity is unknown.

Sequencing input: PBMCs. The chain carries TRBV9 and TRBJ1-3; no firm D call. This receptor was obtained from a man in his late teens or twenties in good health and CMV-seropositive. CDR3 in amino acids: CASSVGTVTGNTIYF. CDR3 in DNA: TGTGCCAGCAGCGTAGGAACAGTAACAGGAAACACCATATATTTT.